This T cell receptor beta chain was observed in a study of radiation and T cells in renal cell carcinoma. In regard to this clone: Its matching antigen is unknown.

Broader study findings: From baseline, blood top tumor clonotypes peaked at 2 weeks post-radiation.

Some clones are missing from TCRdb's copy, which holds only in-frame ones; the method was immunoSEQ multiplex PCR. Of under 100,000 clones listed, roughly 88% are singletons. Per germline, CDR1 SGHAT and CDR2 FQDESV (reference sequence). This CDR3 region has 15 residues. J gave up 5 bases and V 4 bases, and 5 bases lay outside the gene matches. The time point is: blood 4 weeks post-SBRT, at nephrectomy. As to treatment: 15 Gy SBRT to primary tumor, nephrectomy 4 weeks later. Nephrectomy followed 15 Gy stereotactic body radiation by 4 weeks. Radiation-treated patients gave blood at baseline, week 2 and week 4. The patient's renal cell carcinoma had clear cell pathology.

This specimen was blood, taken from a patient whose treatment included radiotherapy and nephrectomy. The TCR comes from a man aged 60 to 69 with renal cell carcinoma. The rearrangement uses TRBV11-1 and TRBJ1-4, with 9 bases that match TRBD1. CDR3 sequence (DNA): TGTGCCAGCAGCTCGAACAGGGGGCAGAATGAAAAACTGTTTTTT. Translating gives CASSSNRGQNEKLFF.